Presented here are 9 T cell receptor beta chains from one specimen sequenced in a study of regulatory T cells in long-lasting Graves disease. According to the study, TCR beta libraries were built with iRepertoire HTBI primers and CDR3-region Arm-PCR. A single record per CDR3 protein comes from TCRdb applying MiXCR to the multiplex PCR reads. The data show over 350,000 distinct CDR3 sequences, with 13% to 15% seen just once and more than 15% held by the top ten. This sample's time point: newly diagnosed GD, antithyroid drugs for less than 3 months. Extracted RNA from PBMCs served as the source of the TCR library. These records were also assigned to another study, of T cells in Graves' hyperthyroidism and ophthalmopathy.

The material was peripheral blood mononuclear cells (PBMCs), obtained at new diagnosis, from a patient treated with antithyroid drugs. These receptor sequences come from a woman in her forties or fifties with Graves disease.

V gene TRBV28 combines with J gene TRBJ1-5; 9 bases map to TRBD1. Trimming at V came to 7 bases and at J to 5 bases, leaving 18 bases not matched to a gene. This CDR3 is built from 18 residues. The germline V gene encodes CDR1 MDHEN and CDR2 SYDVKM. Here the CDR3 reads CASTGTGRLTTTDQPQHF. CDR3 sequence (DNA): TGTGCCAGCACCGGGACAGGGCGTCTAACAACTACAGATCAGCCCCAGCATTTT.

This clonotype was seen at least ten times. The chain has TRBV29-1 and TRBJ1-5, with D maybe TRBD1 (5 bases). The V gene lost 5 bases and the J gene lost 1 base, with 6 bases spanning the gap. Per germline, CDR1 SQVTM and CDR2 ANQGSEA. This CDR3 comprises 12 residues. The CDR3 DNA reads TGCAGCGTTAGGGACAGCAATCAGCCCCAGCATTTT. This gives the protein CSVRDSNQPQHF.

Ten or more counts support this clonotype. The chain links TRBV18 to TRBJ1-4, with 9 bases matching TRBD1. Germline V gene lookup returns CDR1 KGHSH and CDR2 LQKENI. CDR3 length: 16 amino acids. The trim removed 2 bases at V and 4 bases at J, leaving 5 bases unmatched. The CDR3, as DNA: TGTGCCAGCTCACCATTGACAGGGGGACTTAATGAAAAACTGTTTTTT. Its protein is CASSPLTGGLNEKLFF.

At least ten counts were recorded for this clonotype. As DNA, the CDR3 is TGCGCCAGCAGCTTGTTGAGCGGGAGTAGTTATGAGCAGTTCTTC. Its translation: CASSLLSGSSYEQFF. The chain employs TRBV5-1 and TRBJ2-1; 8 nucleotides match TRBD2. Germline lookup yields CDR1 SGHRS and CDR2 YFSETQ. V shed 1 base and J 8 bases; nucleotides not matched to a gene: 8. The CDR3 has 15 amino acids.

This clonotype was picked up many times. The chain is built from TRBV20-1 and TRBJ2-5, with TRBD1 as a possible D gene (5 bases). The V end lost 5 bases, the J end lost 2 bases, and 15 bases lay between the germline ends. The CDR3 is made up of 14 amino acids. CDR1 is DFQATT and CDR2 is SNEGSKA in the germline V gene (reference sequence). The CDR3 DNA sequence: TGCAGTGCTCAGCTGACAGCCCAACAAGAGACCCAGTACTTC. Protein product: CSAQLTAQQETQYF.

The V gene is TRBV29-1, the J gene TRBJ1-2, with D unclear. Germline CDR1 is SQVTM and CDR2 is ANQGSEA. Trimming removed 3 bases from V and 4 bases from J, with 6 bases in between. This CDR3 has 11 residues. In DNA form, the CDR3 reads TGCAGCGTTGACGGGAGCTATGGCTACACCTTC. It encodes CSVDGSYGYTF.

This clonotype appeared a few times. The rearrangement links TRBV5-1 to TRBJ2-4; TRBD2 might be the D (5 bases). Trimming cost V 5 bases and J 1 base, with 16 bases left between them. The CDR3 length is 16 residues. The V gene's germline CDR1 is SGHRS and CDR2 YFSETQ. The CDR3 is CASRPRGSEAKNIQYF. The CDR3 coding sequence is TGCGCCAGCAGACCCCGGGGTAGCGAGGCCAAAAACATTCAGTACTTC.

This clonotype was found a few times. This rearrangement joins TRBV6-1 to TRBJ2-7; 10 bases fit TRBD2. The J segment lost 1 base and the V segment lost 8 bases, leaving 8 bases of the junction unmatched. In germline, CDR1 is MNHNS, CDR2 SASEGT. The CDR3 length is 15 residues. The CDR3 region is CASEPSGSGSYEQYF. In nucleotides, the CDR3 is TGTGCCAGCGAACCTAGCGGGAGCGGGTCCTACGAGCAGTACTTC.

The table lists this clonotype with many counts. The chain combines TRBV28 with TRBJ1-1; D is undetermined. The CDR3 is 13 residues long. With 5 bases removed from V and 0 bases from J, the gap between germline ends came to 7 bases. The germline gives CDR1 MDHEN, CDR2 SYDVKM. In DNA, the CDR3 is TGTGCCAGCAGTGGTCGGATGAACACTGAAGCTTTCTTT. This translates into CASSGRMNTEAFF.